This entry lists 31 T cell receptor beta chains sequenced from one sample in a study of response to subunit inactivated influenza vaccine listed by TCRdb under 2018. Libraries were constructed by RT-PCR. Instrument used: Illumina HiSeq 2500. The raw public data were reprocessed by TCRdb itself: fastp quality trimming at Q25, MiXCR clonotype calling, in-frame beta chains only. Under each unique CDR3 protein, matching rows form one entry showing the most common genes and DNA. This sample lists over 800,000 distinct CDR3 sequences; less than 25% were detected once. The top ten hold roughly 10% of the sample. Specimen: PBMCs from blood, collected 5 days after vaccination. These receptors were collected from a man over 45 who received an inactivated influenza vaccine. Donor details come from another sample of the same person, matched by shared clones.

The chain uses TRBV5-6 and TRBJ2-3, with TRBD2 matching 8 bases. Trimming at V came to 0 bases and at J to 3 bases, leaving 9 bases not matched to a gene. The CDR3 is 17 residues long. From germline, CDR1 is SGHDT and CDR2 YYEEEE. CDR3 nucleotides: TGTGCCAGCAGCTTGGTGGTGCGGGAGGTCCCTACAGATACGCAGTATTTT. As protein: CASSLVVREVPTDTQYF.

The rearrangement links TRBV20-1 to TRBJ2-5; TRBD2 might be the D (5 bases). Trimming cost V 4 bases and J 5 bases, with 17 bases left between them. Germline CDR1 and CDR2: DFQATT and SNEGSKA (reference sequence). The CDR3 length is 14 residues. The CDR3 protein is CSAKDNRGLETQYF. The CDR3 nucleotides are TGCAGTGCTAAAGACAACAGAGGGCTGGAGACCCAGTACTTC.

CDR3 sequence reads: CATSLRGHDPSYNEQFF. The CDR3 DNA reads TGTGCCACCTCTCTGCGGGGGCATGATCCCTCCTACAATGAGCAGTTCTTC. The chain combines TRBV28 with TRBJ2-1, with a weak D call TRBD2 (7 bases). Trimming took off 10 bases at V and 0 bases at J, with 22 bases between the two ends. This CDR3 region has 17 residues. Germline V gene data show CDR1 as MDHEN and CDR2 as SYDVKM.

This clonotype was counted a few times. The CDR3: CASSLIARTGLDTQYF. CDR3 DNA: TGTGCCAGCAGTTTAATCGCAAGGACAGGGCTAGATACGCAGTATTTT. The chain combines TRBV12-3 or TRBV12-4 with TRBJ2-3; 8 bases align to TRBD1. J gave up 5 bases and V 2 bases, and 9 bases lay outside the gene matches. CDR3 size: 16 residues.

The rearrangement joins TRBV20-1 to TRBJ2-7; 10 bases are a match to TRBD1. This CDR3 is 13 amino acids long. Looked up from germline, CDR1 is DFQATT and CDR2 is SNEGSKA (reference sequence). With V trimmed by 8 bases and J by 4 bases, 8 bases remained unmatched. In nucleotides, the CDR3 is TGCAGTCGAACCGGGACAGGGGCGTACGAGCAGTACTTC. The encoded protein is CSRTGTGAYEQYF.

This clonotype was seen a handful of times. V and J are TRBV10-3 and TRBJ1-1, with D perhaps matching TRBD1 (5 bases). V gave up 1 base and J gave up 5 bases, with 14 bases separating them. The germline V gene encodes CDR1 ENHRY and CDR2 SYGVKD. This CDR3 region has 15 residues. The CDR3 DNA sequence: TGTGCCATCAGTGAGTGGGATGTCGGGGGAACTGAAGCTTTCTTT. Protein sequence: CAISEWDVGGTEAFF.

This clonotype was seen a few times. The V gene is TRBV18, the J gene TRBJ2-4; D not certain. The germline V gene has CDR1 KGHSH and CDR2 LQKENI. The CDR3 loop spans 14 amino acids. The V and J ends lost 1 base and 8 bases respectively, with 12 bases between them. CDR3 region: CASSPLYAWDIQYF. For the CDR3, the DNA is TGTGCCAGCTCACCACTGTACGCTTGGGACATTCAGTACTTC. Using reference TRBV18 and TRBJ2-4 for the parts outside the CDR3, the full variable domain is NAGVMQNPRHLVRRRGQEARLRCSPMKGHSHVYWYRQLPEEGLKFMVYLQKENIIDESGMPKERFSAEFPKEGPSILRIQQVVRGDSAAYFCASSPLYAWDIQYFGAGTRLSVL.

Ten or more counts support this clonotype. The rearrangement joins TRBV4-3 to TRBJ2-1, with 7 positions matching TRBD2. The V segment lost 2 bases and the J segment 5 bases; nucleotides outside the gene matches: 12. Germline CDR1 and CDR2: LGHNA and YSLEER. This CDR3 is built from 17 residues. Here the CDR3 reads CASSQYFSLAEDNEQFF. For the CDR3, the DNA is TGCGCCAGCAGCCAATACTTTTCCCTAGCGGAGGACAATGAGCAGTTCTTC.

The genes are TRBV6-2 or TRBV6-3 and TRBJ2-2, with D perhaps TRBD2 (5 bases). Trimming left V 4 bases short and J 2 bases short, with 14 bases between. In germline, CDR1 is MNHEY, CDR2 SVGEGT. The CDR3 extends over 16 amino acids. The CDR3 protein is CASSFGLRLNTGELFF. In DNA form, the CDR3 reads TGTGCCAGCAGTTTTGGACTCCGCCTAAACACCGGGGAGCTGTTTTTT.

The rearrangement uses TRBV7-9 and TRBJ2-7; D is tentatively TRBD1 or TRBD2 (5 bases each). This CDR3 has 15 amino acids. CDR1 SEHNR and CDR2 FQNEAQ come from the germline V gene (reference sequence). The V and J ends lost 5 bases and 6 bases respectively, with 20 bases between them. CDR3 nucleotide sequence: TGTGCCAGCAGCCCCCCGGGACCCAGTTCTTTCGAGCAGTACTTC. Its translation: CASSPPGPSSFEQYF.

This clonotype was found a few times. The chain couples TRBV11-2 to TRBJ2-3, with 9 bases aligning to TRBD1. Germline CDR1 is SGHAT and CDR2 is FQNNGV. The CDR3 consists of 17 residues. V shed 0 bases, J shed 2 bases, and the junction held 6 bases outside the gene matches. The CDR3 loop is CASSLEGRQGVTDTQYF. The CDR3 DNA is TGTGCCAGCAGCTTAGAGGGTCGACAGGGGGTCACAGATACGCAGTATTTT.

The chain recombines TRBV18 with TRBJ2-5; the D gene is possibly TRBD2 (5 bases). CDR1 is KGHSH, CDR2 LQKENI, per germline. Trimming stripped 6 bases from V and 5 bases from J, with 13 bases between. This CDR3 has 13 amino acids. CDR3 amino acids: CASSIKAGETQYF. CDR3 nucleotides: TGTGCCAGCTCCATAAAGGCGGGTGAGACCCAGTACTTC.

This clonotype was seen at least ten times. The chain links TRBV7-7 to TRBJ2-2, with 10 bases identical to TRBD2. Trimming took 3 bases from V and 6 from J; bases not matched to a gene: 7. CDR1 SSHAT and CDR2 FNYEAQ come from the germline V gene (reference sequence). This CDR3 is 16 amino acids long. This CDR3 reads CASSFGGTSEAGELFF. In nucleotides, the CDR3 is TGTGCCAGCAGCTTTGGGGGGACTAGCGAGGCCGGGGAGCTGTTTTTT.

This clonotype was counted between two and nine times. The chain employs TRBV5-1 and TRBJ1-2; no clear D. The CDR3 length is 13 residues. Germline V gene data show CDR1 as SGHRS and CDR2 as YFSETQ. The V end lost 7 bases, the J end lost 4 bases, and 14 bases lay between the germline ends. This CDR3 reads CASGTGSIYGYTF. CDR3 DNA: TGCGCCAGCGGCACCGGGTCCATCTATGGCTACACCTTC.

The rearrangement joins TRBV29-1 to TRBJ1-1, with D possibly TRBD1 on 5 matching bases. Per germline, CDR1 SQVTM and CDR2 ANQGSEA. Trimming removed 3 bases at V and 1 base at J, with 9 bases between. This CDR3 has 13 residues. The CDR3 coding sequence is TGCAGCGTTGAGGGGCAGACGAACACTGAAGCTTTCTTT. It yields the protein CSVEGQTNTEAFF.

The chain has TRBV6-5 and TRBJ2-7, with 9 positions matching TRBD1. With 2 bases clipped from V and 2 bases from J, the junction kept 7 bases outside the gene matches. The CDR3 contains 16 residues. Per germline, CDR1 MNHEY and CDR2 SVGAGI. The CDR3 sequence is CASSYPSGDRAYEQYF. The CDR3 DNA follows: TGTGCCAGCAGTTACCCGAGTGGGGACAGGGCCTACGAGCAGTACTTC.

This clonotype was detected a few times. The chain's CDR3 is CSGLAGAGYTF. In DNA, the CDR3 is TGCAGCGGTCTGGCAGGGGCTGGCTACACCTTC. This chain joins TRBV29-1 and TRBJ1-2; perhaps TRBD1 as D (6 bases). The CDR3 contains 11 residues. Germline V gene sequence: CDR1 SQVTM, CDR2 ANQGSEA. Trimming took 7 bases from V and 7 from J, leaving 13 bases between them. The complete variable domain, with remaining parts taken from reference TRBV29-1 and TRBJ1-2, reads SAVISQKPSRDICQRGTSLTIQCQVDSQVTMMFWYRQQPGQSLTLIATANQGSEATYESGFVIDKFPISRPNLTFSTLTVSNMSPEDSSIYLCSGLAGAGYTFGSGTRLTVV.

V and J are TRBV29-1 and TRBJ2-3; D not resolved. V lost 4 bases, J lost 6 bases, and 11 bases lay in between. The CDR3 has 12 amino acids. Germline V lookup: CDR1 SQVTM, CDR2 ANQGSEA. CDR3 region: CSVATTSDTQYF. The CDR3, as DNA: TGCAGCGTTGCTACTACGTCGGATACGCAGTATTTT.

The V gene is TRBV6-5, the J gene TRBJ2-7; 7 positions agree with TRBD2. Germline lookup yields CDR1 MNHEY and CDR2 SVGAGI. The CDR3 length is 13 residues. With 2 bases clipped from V and 3 bases from J, the junction kept 1 base outside the gene matches. CDR3 DNA: TGTGCCAGCAGTTACCAGCGGGACTACGAGCAGTACTTC. Protein product: CASSYQRDYEQYF.

This clonotype has a handful of counts. This chain connects TRBV12-3 or TRBV12-4 to TRBJ1-1, with 9 bases lining up with TRBD1. J lost 6 bases, V lost 6 bases, and 8 bases had no gene match. This CDR3 is built from 14 residues. The CDR3 spells CASSDTGGPSEAFF. The CDR3 DNA sequence: TGTGCCAGCAGCGACACAGGGGGCCCGTCTGAAGCTTTCTTT.

This clonotype occurred many times. This rearrangement joins TRBV5-1 to TRBJ2-1, with D perhaps being TRBD1 or TRBD2 (6 bases each). Germline assignment: CDR1 SGHRS and CDR2 YFSETQ. The CDR3 is 15 residues long. V lost 3 bases to trimming and J lost 4 bases, with 14 bases between them. The CDR3 bases are TGCGCCAGCAGCTCCCGAGGGGGGCGTTACAATGAGCAGTTCTTC. Translation: CASSSRGGRYNEQFF. Combining the CDR3 with reference TRBV5-1 and TRBJ2-1 gives the whole variable domain KAGVTQTPRYLIKTRGQQVTLSCSPISGHRSVSWYQQTPGQGLQFLFEYFSETQRNKGNFPGRFSGRQFSNSRSEMNVSTLELGDSALYLCASSSRGGRYNEQFFGPGTRLTVL.

The chain employs TRBV6-1 and TRBJ2-3, with a weak D call TRBD2 (5 bases). The germline V and J ends were trimmed by 6 bases and 3 bases, with 13 bases remaining between them. The germline V gene encodes CDR1 MNHNS and CDR2 SASEGT. The length of the CDR3 is 14 residues. The CDR3: CASSRAPGTDTQYF. In DNA, the CDR3 is TGTGCCAGCAGCCGAGCCCCGGGAACAGATACGCAGTATTTT.

This clonotype has more than one count but fewer than ten. The chain's CDR3 is CATSDGRVQYF. As DNA, the CDR3 is TGTGCCACCAGCGACGGTCGCGTGCAGTACTTC. The rearrangement links TRBV24-1 to TRBJ2-7; D unresolved. The CDR3 is made up of 11 amino acids. The germline V and J ends were trimmed by 7 bases and 9 bases, with 12 bases remaining between them. Germline CDR1 is KGHDR and CDR2 is SFDVKD.

This clonotype was found a few times. The chain is built from TRBV2 and TRBJ2-7; D not certain. Germline-derived CDR1 and CDR2 are SNHLY and FYNNEI. This CDR3 spans 15 amino acids. Trimming left V 6 bases short and J 0 bases short, with 15 bases between. The chain's CDR3 is CASSPPLGFSYEQYF. The CDR3 DNA reads as TGTGCCAGCAGCCCGCCGTTAGGGTTCTCCTACGAGCAGTACTTC.

This clonotype showed up just a few times. The V gene is TRBV12-3 or TRBV12-4, the J gene TRBJ2-7, with a tentative D call TRBD1 (6 bases). This CDR3 region has 14 residues. The V end was cut by 4 bases, the J end by 1 base, with 11 bases between. As DNA, the CDR3 is TGTGCCAGCAGTTCTGGAGACAGGTCCTACGAGCAGTACTTC. It codes for CASSSGDRSYEQYF.

The chain combines TRBV4-2 with TRBJ2-5; 8 bases line up with TRBD2. J lost 4 bases, V lost 1 base, and 5 bases had no gene match. The CDR3 has 15 residues. Germline V gene data show CDR1 as LGHNA and CDR2 as YNFKEQ. CDR3 DNA sequence: TGTGCCAGCAGCCAAGGTGTAGCGGGGACAGAGACCCAGTACTTC. This translates into CASSQGVAGTETQYF.

This chain links TRBV7-2 with TRBJ2-1, with TRBD2 matching over 7 bases. The ends lost 2 bases at V and 4 bases at J; junction bases unmatched: 5. This CDR3 spans 15 amino acids. CDR1 and CDR2 from the germline V gene are SGHTA and FQGNSA. The CDR3 nucleotides are TGTGCCAGCAGCTTATTGCGGGGGATATACAATGAGCAGTTCTTC. Residues: CASSLLRGIYNEQFF.

This clonotype was counted a few times. The gene calls are TRBV6-1 and TRBJ2-7; D not certain. Germline V gives CDR1 MNHNS, CDR2 SASEGT. V was cut by 1 base and J by 1 base, with 11 bases left in between. This CDR3 spans 15 amino acids. CDR3 coding DNA: TGTGCCAGCAGTGAAGGACGGGCTATTTCCTACGAGCAGTACTTC. Its protein is CASSEGRAISYEQYF.

The V gene is TRBV29-1, the J gene TRBJ1-5; tentative D call: TRBD1 (5 bases). Between the trimmed V and J ends, which lost 5 bases and 3 bases, there was a span of 14 bases. The CDR3 runs to 14 residues. Germline CDR1 is SQVTM and CDR2 is ANQGSEA. In DNA form, the CDR3 reads TGCAGCGTTACCTCCGGGGACGCCAATCAGCCCCAGCATTTT. It yields the protein CSVTSGDANQPQHF.

This clonotype was seen a handful of times. The chain joins TRBV4-3 to TRBJ1-5, with TRBD1 as a possible D gene (6 bases). The germline V gene has CDR1 LGHNA and CDR2 YSLEER. Trimming took off 0 bases at V and 6 bases at J, with 12 bases between the two ends. The CDR3 is 15 residues long. In DNA, the CDR3 is TGCGCCAGCAGCCAAGATGCAGGGGTGGGTCAGCCCCAGCATTTT. Translating gives CASSQDAGVGQPQHF.

This clonotype showed up just a few times. This chain connects TRBV4-1 to TRBJ2-7; D tentatively reads TRBD1 or TRBD2 (5 bases each). V lost 0 bases, J lost 5 bases, and 20 bases lay in between. CDR3 size: 17 residues. Germline V lookup: CDR1 MGHRA, CDR2 YSYEKL. The CDR3 spells CASSQDRGSLGVDEQYF. Here the CDR3 DNA reads TGCGCCAGCAGCCAAGATCGGGGCAGCCTGGGGGTGGACGAGCAGTACTTC.